The 18 T cell receptor beta chains given below trace back to one sample, sequenced in a study of cytomegalovirus exposure and HLA in healthy donors. PCR was performed using 60 Vbeta and 13 Jbeta primers. Here immunoSEQ multiplex PCR was the method, and the copy in TCRdb shows in-frame clones only, minus some. The sample carries about 150,000 clones, about 74% recorded once. Material: PBMCs. Every receptor here comes from a woman aged 40 to 50 in good health and CMV-seronegative.

In the case of this clone: At one of its ends the junction is not consistent with the germline gene, which may arise from a read error. The chain couples TRBV10-3 to TRBJ1-4, with D unresolved. The germline V gene encodes CDR1 ENHRY and CDR2 SYGVKD. This CDR3 region has 15 residues. CDR3 residues: CATSRRDATNEKLFF. CDR3 in DNA: TGTGCCACCAGTCGCCGAGATGCAACTAATGAAAAACTGTTTTTT.

The V call is TRBV19, the J call TRBJ2-1, with 12 bases identical to TRBD2. The CDR3 length is 18 residues. V was pared by 5 bases and J by 0 bases, with 8 bases of the junction left unmatched. Germline CDR1 LNHDA, CDR2 SQIVND (reference sequence). CDR3 region: CASSPGASGRGSYNEQFF. The CDR3 DNA reads as TGTGCCAGTAGTCCCGGGGCTAGCGGGAGGGGCTCCTACAATGAGCAGTTCTTC.

The J gene is TRBJ1-2, the V gene TRBV5-1; D is unclear. Germline CDR1 reads SGHRS; CDR2 reads YFSETQ. The CDR3 is 12 residues long. V lost 3 bases, J lost 6 bases, and 9 bases lay in between. The DNA of the CDR3 is TGCGCCAGCAGCTCGAGGGAGCATGGCTACACCTTC. It specifies CASSSREHGYTF.

This CDR3 is CASRGPVTGELFF. The CDR3 nucleotides read TGTGCCAGCAGGGGGCCGGTCACCGGGGAGCTGTTTTTT. The chain is built from TRBV28 and TRBJ2-2; tentative D call: TRBD1 (5 bases). Germline V gene lookup returns CDR1 MDHEN and CDR2 SYDVKM. Trimming left V 6 bases short and J 4 bases short, with 9 bases between. The CDR3 sequence is 13 residues long.

The gene calls are TRBV5-6 and TRBJ2-2; D is unresolved. V shed 0 bases and J shed 8 bases, with 11 bases lying between them. Germline lookup yields CDR1 SGHDT and CDR2 YYEEEE. The CDR3 sequence is 14 residues long. The CDR3 DNA reads as TGTGCCAGCAGCTTGGGGCAAGTAATAGGGGAGCTGTTTTTT. Residues: CASSLGQVIGELFF. Combining the CDR3 with reference TRBV5-6 and TRBJ2-2 gives the whole variable domain DAGVTQSPTHLIKTRGQQVTLRCSPKSGHDTVSWYQQALGQGPQFIFQYYEEEERQRGNFPDRFSGHQFPNYSSELNVNALLLGDSALYLCASSLGQVIGELFFGEGSRLTVL.

This chain connects TRBV10-3 to TRBJ1-2, with 8 bases fitting TRBD1. This CDR3 has 14 residues. Germline-derived CDR1 and CDR2 are ENHRY and SYGVKD. The V and J ends lost 1 base and 6 bases, in that order; junction bases with no gene match: 4. The CDR3: CAISEYETGDGYTF. CDR3 nucleotide sequence: TGTGCCATCAGTGAGTATGAGACAGGGGATGGCTACACCTTC.

As to this clone: Distinct nucleotide sequences in the sample also encode this CDR3. The chain employs TRBV5-6 and TRBJ2-7; TRBD1 agrees at 11 bases. This CDR3 comprises 16 residues. V was clipped by 0 bases and J by 5 bases; unmatched bases: 7. CDR1 is SGHDT and CDR2 is YYEEEE in the germline V gene. The CDR3 reads CASSLALGTGGNEQYF. CDR3 nucleotides: TGTGCCAGCAGCTTGGCCCTTGGGACAGGGGGTAACGAGCAGTACTTC.

This chain connects TRBV28 to TRBJ1-1, with 9 bases fitting TRBD1. The CDR3 has 16 amino acids. Losses at the gene ends were 6 bases for V and 1 base for J; bases not matched to a gene: 9. Germline values: CDR1 MDHEN, CDR2 SYDVKM. DNA for the CDR3: TGTGCCAGCAGCCGACAGGGGGTGGGGCGGAACACTGAAGCTTTCTTT. Translated, it gives CASSRQGVGRNTEAFF.

The chain has TRBV10-3 and TRBJ2-6, with D perhaps TRBD1 (6 bases). V was shortened by 4 bases and J by 3 bases, with 10 bases between the two germline ends. The CDR3 extends over 15 amino acids. Germline-derived CDR1 and CDR2 are ENHRY and SYGVKD. CDR3 nucleotide sequence: TGTGCCATCAGTGCCCGGACAGATGGGGCCAACGTCCTGACTTTC. It yields the protein CAISARTDGANVLTF.

This chain links TRBV6-5 with TRBJ2-4, with D maybe TRBD2 (5 bases). The CDR3 contains 15 residues. Germline V gene data show CDR1 as MNHEY and CDR2 as SVGAGI. V was cut by 0 bases and J by 4 bases, with 10 bases left in between. The CDR3 DNA reads as TGTGCCAGCAGTTACTCGTCGACGGGAAAAAACATTCAGTACTTC. Its protein product is CASSYSSTGKNIQYF.

This clone was counted a few times. V usage is TRBV4-1 and J usage is TRBJ1-5; possible D gene TRBD1, 5 bases. Germline assignment: CDR1 MGHRA and CDR2 YSYEKL. V lost 0 bases to trimming and J lost 1 base, with 16 bases between them. This CDR3 has 18 amino acids. CDR3 nucleotides: TGCGCCAGCAGCCAAGATGGAGGAGGAGGGGCGAGCAATCAGCCCCAGCATTTT. Its translation: CASSQDGGGGASNQPQHF.

This chain connects TRBV28 to TRBJ1-1; D is possibly TRBD1 (6 bases). Germline V lookup: CDR1 MDHEN, CDR2 SYDVKM. Trimming took off 6 bases at V and 10 bases at J, with 18 bases between the two ends. The CDR3 is made up of 13 amino acids. CDR3 nucleotide sequence: TGTGCCAGCAGGAAGACGGGGACAACCTCAGCTTTCTTT. Translating it yields CASRKTGTTSAFF. The complete variable domain, with remaining parts taken from reference TRBV28 and TRBJ1-1, reads DVKVTQSSRYLVKRTGEKVFLECVQDMDHENMFWYRQDPGLGLRLIYFSYDVKMKEKGDIPEGYSVSREKKERFSLILESASTNQTSMYLCASRKTGTTSAFFGQGTRLTVV.

The chain joins TRBV13 to TRBJ2-7, with TRBD2 matching over 13 bases. Germline values: CDR1 PRHDT, CDR2 FYEKMQ (reference sequence). V was pared by 2 bases and J by 3 bases, with 4 bases of the junction left unmatched. This CDR3 has 16 amino acids. The CDR3 is CASSLSGTSGNYEQYF. DNA of the CDR3: TGTGCCAGCAGCTTAAGTGGGACTAGCGGGAACTACGAGCAGTACTTC.

The chain carries TRBV5-1 and TRBJ1-2; 7 bases fit TRBD1. CDR1 is SGHRS and CDR2 is YFSETQ in the germline V gene. J gave up 5 bases and V 4 bases, and 11 bases lay outside the gene matches. The CDR3 extends over 15 amino acids. The CDR3 loop reads CASSPAGTVFYGYTF. CDR3 sequence (DNA): TGCGCCAGCAGCCCAGCCGGGACAGTGTTTTATGGCTACACCTTC.

V is TRBV4-1 and J is TRBJ2-7, with 7 bases aligning to TRBD1. Per the germline V gene, CDR1 is MGHRA and CDR2 is YSYEKL. The CDR3 runs 16 residues. Losses at the gene ends were 0 bases for V and 3 bases for J; bases not matched to a gene: 8. The CDR3 bases are TGCGCCAGCAGCCAAGATAGAGGGGACAGAGGCTACGAGCAGTACTTC. Translated: CASSQDRGDRGYEQYF.

This sequence joins TRBV27 and TRBJ2-3; D not resolved. Trimming took off 9 bases at V and 4 bases at J, with 17 bases between the two ends. The CDR3 loop spans 14 amino acids. CDR1 MNHEY and CDR2 SMNVEV come from the germline V gene (reference sequence). The CDR3 loop reads CASSVGLAADTQYF. The CDR3, as DNA: TGTGCCAGTTCGGTTGGCTTAGCTGCAGATACGCAGTATTTT.

The J gene is TRBJ1-4, the V gene TRBV28, with D perhaps matching TRBD1 (6 bases). Germline assignment: CDR1 MDHEN and CDR2 SYDVKM. The V end was cut by 3 bases, the J end by 2 bases, with 22 bases between. The CDR3 is 19 residues long. The CDR3 sequence: CASSLTPARAGATNEKLFF. The CDR3 DNA reads TGTGCCAGCAGTTTGACCCCGGCCCGGGCGGGGGCGACTAATGAAAAACTGTTTTTT.

This clone was recorded a few times. The J gene is TRBJ2-3, the V gene TRBV5-8; 9 bases are a match to TRBD1. Per the germline V gene, CDR1 is SGHTS and CDR2 is YDEGEE. The CDR3 extends over 16 amino acids. V lost 5 bases, J lost 4 bases, and 11 bases stayed unmatched. The CDR3 region has the DNA TGTGCCAGCAGGACTCCGGGACAGGGATCCCCAGATACGCAGTATTTT. This codes for CASRTPGQGSPDTQYF.